Listed below are T cell receptor beta chains from one sample, sequenced in a study of shared clonotypes between healthy human individuals. The repertoire was sequenced with immunoSEQ multiplex PCR; TCRdb's copy has only in-frame clones and lacks some. This table has 660,000 or so clones, approximately 96% appearing once. Sequenced: naive CD8+ T cells sorted from blood. Every receptor here comes from a woman between 25 and 40 years old in good health. The CDR3 runs from the conserved cysteine through the conserved F or W. Fields, in order: D gene, V gene, J gene, clone size, CDR3 DNA, CDR3 protein. D genes are given only for firm matches. Expanded clones are given a class, and other clones once, few, many or no size at all.

-	TRBV10-1	TRBJ2-2	-	TGCGCCAGCAGCCCCGGACAGAACACCGGGGAGCTGTTTTTT	CASSPGQNTGELFF
-	TRBV10-2	TRBJ2-7	-	TGCGCCAGCAGTCTCGATTCTGTGGCGGGAAATCGACCCTACGAGCAGTACTTC	CASSLDSVAGNRPYEQYF
-	TRBV19	TRBJ1-6	-	TGTGCCAGCGGGGGGTCACCCCTCCACTTT	CASGGSPLHF
TRBD2	TRBV5-6	TRBJ2-1	-	TGTGCCAGCAGCTTGGACCTAGCGGGCTCCTACAATGAGCAGTTCTTC	CASSLDLAGSYNEQFF
-	TRBV5-1	TRBJ1-1	-	TGCGCCAGCAGCTTGGAGCTTTACACTGAAGCTTTCTTT	CASSLELYTEAFF
-	TRBV6-5	TRBJ2-7	-	TGTGCCAGCAGTACAGGATTCTACGAGCAGTACTTC	CASSTGFYEQYF
-	TRBV5-1	TRBJ1-2	-	TGCGCCAGCAGCTTAGACGGGTCCTATGGCTACACCTTC	CASSLDGSYGYTF
-	TRBV10-3	TRBJ2-2	-	TGTGCCATCAGGAGACAAAAGAACACCGGGGAGCTGTTTTTT	CAIRRQKNTGELFF
-	TRBV16	TRBJ1-1	-	TGTGCCAGCAGCCGAGCGAACACTGAAGCTTTCTTT	CASSRANTEAFF
-	TRBV11-3	TRBJ2-3	-	TGTGCCAGCAGCTTGGGTGGACTTATGGGCATCCCAGATACGCAGTATTTT	CASSLGGLMGIPDTQYF
-	TRBV7-3	TRBJ2-7	-	TGTGCCAGCAGCTTAACCCCCATGGCGGAGGAGCAGTACTTC	CASSLTPMAEEQYF
-	TRBV6-9	TRBJ2-5	-	TGTGCCAGCAGACAGAGTCAAGAGACCCAGTACTTC	CASRQSQETQYF
-	TRBV30	TRBJ1-4	few	TGTGCCTGGAGTGTCCGACATCTCAAGGAAAAACTGTTTTTT	CAWSVRHLKEKLFF
-	TRBV27	TRBJ1-2	-	TGTGCCAGCGCAATTGGGATAAACTATGGCTACACCTTC	CASAIGINYGYTF
-	TRBV10-2	TRBJ1-2	-	TGCGCCAGCAGTGAGGCCGGGGCGGGGGCGGACCCTTATGGCTACACCTTC	CASSEAGAGADPYGYTF
-	TRBV27	TRBJ2-7	-	TGTGCCAGCAGTCAGGGATACGAGCAGTACTTC	CASSQGYEQYF